This record covers a single T cell receptor (beta chain). This record comes from a study of shared clonotypes between healthy human individuals. TCRdb's copy holds only in-frame clones and misses some; the assay was immunoSEQ multiplex PCR. The table lists about 450,000 clones, around 80% of them singletons. The receptor was derived from a woman aged 40 to 50 in good health. Some clones in this sample may be carry-over from other donors' samples. Sequencing was performed on PBMCs.

The CDR3 bases are TGTGCCTGGGGCTTGGGAGGTGGCACAGATACGCAGTATTTT. Translated, it gives CAWGLGGGTDTQYF. The rearrangement links TRBV30 to TRBJ2-3, with D maybe TRBD2 (6 bases). This CDR3 is 14 amino acids long. Trimming removed 5 bases from V and 1 base from J, with 13 bases in between. Germline lookup yields CDR1 GTSNPN and CDR2 SVGIG (reference sequence).